These 5 T cell receptor beta chains share one sample of origin, sequenced in a study of blood T cell repertoires in COVID-19. The data were produced by immunoSEQ multiplex PCR, yet TCRdb's version contains in-frame clones alone and is incomplete. The sample includes roughly 400,000 clones, around 90% seen only once; the top ten take around 2.1%. Specimen: PBMCs or T cells enriched from blood (not recorded which). These receptors all stem from a woman aged 40 to 50 with acute COVID-19.

V gene TRBV5-1 combines with J gene TRBJ2-1; TRBD2 is a possible D gene (5 bases). Trimming shortened V by 0 bases and J by 8 bases, and 12 bases separated the two germline ends. This CDR3 comprises 14 residues. CDR1 and CDR2 (germline): SGHRS, YFSETQ. For the CDR3, the DNA is TGCGCCAGCAGCTTGGATGAGGGTAGGGATGAGCAGTTCTTC. It yields the protein CASSLDEGRDEQFF.

V gene TRBV7-9 combines with J gene TRBJ1-4; TRBD1 matches at 7 bases. V dropped 3 bases and J dropped 0; count of bases not matched to a gene: 4. The germline CDR1 and CDR2 sequences are SEHNR and FQNEAQ (reference sequence). There are 16 residues in the CDR3. The CDR3 region has the DNA TGTGCCAGCAGCTTCGAAGGGACAGCAACTAATGAAAAACTGTTTTTT. It specifies CASSFEGTATNEKLFF.

The V gene is TRBV2, the J gene TRBJ2-3; D possibly corresponds to TRBD2 (5 bases). The CDR3 runs 13 residues. V was shortened by 7 bases and J by 1 base, with 9 bases between the two germline ends. CDR1 and CDR2 from the germline V gene are SNHLY and FYNNEI. This CDR3 is CASTRARTDTQYF. The CDR3 DNA reads as TGTGCCAGCACGCGGGCGCGCACAGATACGCAGTATTTT.

V usage is TRBV2 and J usage is TRBJ1-5, with D possibly TRBD1 on 6 matching bases. Between the trimmed V and J ends, which lost 2 bases and 1 base, there was a span of 9 bases. The CDR3 is 15 amino acids. Germline V gene lookup returns CDR1 SNHLY and CDR2 FYNNEI. For the CDR3, the DNA is TGTGCCAGCAGTGAAAACAGGGCCAGCAATCAGCCCCAGCATTTT. Protein: CASSENRASNQPQHF.

The V and J genes are TRBV7-8 and TRBJ1-1; 8 bases map to TRBD1. Germline CDR1 reads SGHVS; CDR2 reads FQNEAQ. Unmatched junction bases numbered 8, after V lost 5 bases and J lost 6 bases. This CDR3 comprises 14 residues. The CDR3 nucleotides read TGTGCCAGCAGCCTACGGACAGGGTTGTCTGAAGCTTTCTTT. It specifies CASSLRTGLSEAFF. The whole variable domain, filled in from reference TRBV7-8 and TRBJ1-1, reads GAGVSQSPRYKVAKRGQDVALRCDPISGHVSLFWYQQALGQGPEFLTYFQNEAQLDKSGLPSDRFFAERPEGSVSTLKIQRTQQEDSAVYLCASSLRTGLSEAFFGQGTRLTVV.